The 23 T cell receptor beta chains in this list originate from one sample, sequenced in a study of T cell repertoires in cytomegalovirus infection. TCRdb re-called the reads through MiXCR, storing one row per CDR3 protein. In the table there are roughly 920,000 distinct CDR3 sequences, roughly 30% of which are singletons. Their cognate antigens are unknown. The specimen was cultured CD8+ T cells from PBMCs, collected from culture after CMV antigen stimulation. The receptors come from a human donor in good health (CMV status not recorded). Some clones in this sample may be carry-over from other donors' samples.

This chain joins TRBV11-2 and TRBJ1-6; D is unclear. CDR3 size: 15 residues. CDR1 is SGHAT, CDR2 FQNNGV, per germline. V was shortened by 5 bases and J by 5 bases, with 13 bases between the two germline ends. CDR3 residues: CASSRARANNSPLHF. Here the CDR3 DNA reads TGTGCCAGCAGCCGCGCGAGGGCCAATAATTCACCCCTCCACTTT.

The rearrangement uses TRBV7-6 and TRBJ1-2, with D hard to call. Trimming removed 2 bases at V and 10 bases at J, with 14 bases between. Per germline, CDR1 SGHVS and CDR2 FNYEAQ. The CDR3 has 13 amino acids. CDR3 protein: CASSLFGGIDYTF. CDR3 nucleotides: TGTGCCAGCAGCTTATTCGGAGGTATCGACTACACCTTC.

The V and J genes are TRBV20-1 and TRBJ1-2; 9 bases agree with TRBD1. V gave up 6 bases and J gave up 3 bases; unmatched junction bases: 5. This CDR3 is built from 13 residues. Germline V gives CDR1 DFQATT, CDR2 SNEGSKA (reference sequence). CDR3 nucleotides: TGCAGTGCCCCCGGGGACAGGGACTATGGCTACACCTTC. It translates to CSAPGDRDYGYTF.

As regards this clonotype: Possible read error: a much larger clone is one base away. V gene TRBV27 combines with J gene TRBJ2-1; 7 bases agree with TRBD1. Germline CDR1 MNHEY, CDR2 SMNVEV (reference sequence). V lost 5 bases to trimming and J lost 3 bases; unmatched junction nucleotides: 4. CDR3 size: 14 residues. CDR3 DNA sequence: TGTGCCAGCAGTGGGGACAGTTGCTACAATGAGCAGTTCTTC. Translating gives CASSGDSCYNEQFF.

This clonotype was seen a few times. This chain links TRBV28 with TRBJ1-5; D remains ambiguous. Trimming left V 8 bases short and J 0 bases short, with 14 bases between. CDR3 size: 15 residues. CDR1 is MDHEN and CDR2 is SYDVKM in the germline V gene. The CDR3 sequence: CASGRGVGSNQPQHF. Written as DNA, the CDR3 is TGTGCCAGCGGGCGGGGTGTAGGTAGCAATCAGCCCCAGCATTTT.

The chain recombines TRBV20-1 with TRBJ2-7; 8 bases match TRBD2. Germline-derived CDR1 and CDR2 are DFQATT and SNEGSKA (reference sequence). V lost 0 bases to trimming and J lost 1 base; unmatched junction nucleotides: 11. The CDR3 length is 17 residues. CDR3 bases: TGCAGTGCTAGAGACCGAGCCACAAGCGGGGGATCCTACGAGCAGTACTTC. Its translation: CSARDRATSGGSYEQYF.

This clonotype was seen a handful of times. The chain carries TRBV20-1 and TRBJ1-6; 8 positions agree with TRBD1. Trimming at V came to 1 base and at J to 10 bases, leaving 12 bases not matched to a gene. Germline lookup yields CDR1 DFQATT and CDR2 SNEGSKA (reference sequence). The CDR3 has 16 residues. The CDR3 DNA sequence: TGCAGTGCTAGAGCCCTCGGACAGGGAGACGGATCACCCCTCCACTTT. Translated, it gives CSARALGQGDGSPLHF.

The V call is TRBV6-2 or TRBV6-3, the J call TRBJ1-2, with D perhaps matching TRBD1 (5 bases). Trimming stripped 8 bases from V and 0 bases from J, with 19 bases between. CDR1 and CDR2 (germline): MNHEY, SVGEGT. The CDR3 length is 16 residues. The CDR3, as DNA: TGTGCCAGCTGCCCGGGACCCATACAAGCTAACTATGGCTACACCTTC. Translating gives CASCPGPIQANYGYTF.

The chain combines TRBV6-2 or TRBV6-3 with TRBJ2-5; unclear D gene. This CDR3 is 14 amino acids long. Trimming left V 5 bases short and J 2 bases short, with 12 bases between. Per germline, CDR1 MNHEY and CDR2 SVGEGT. The DNA for the CDR3 is TGTGCCAGCAGTCCTGGAGAGGCGCAAGAGACCCAGTACTTC. Translated, it gives CASSPGEAQETQYF.

Points on this clonotype: A read error may account for a junction end that differs from germline. The J gene is TRBJ2-1, the V gene TRBV11-2; D remains ambiguous. The CDR3 has 13 amino acids. Germline V lookup: CDR1 SGHAT, CDR2 FQNNGV. CDR3 DNA sequence: TGTGCCGGCAGCTTGGTGGGCTACAATGAGCAGTTCTTC. This gives the protein CAGSLVGYNEQFF. Combining the CDR3 with reference TRBV11-2 and TRBJ2-1 gives the whole variable domain EAGVAQSPRYKIIEKRQSVAFWCNPISGHATLYWYQQILGQGPKLLIQFQNNGVVDDSQLPKDRFSAERLKGVDSTLKIQPAKLEDSAVYLCAGSLVGYNEQFFGPGTRLTVL.

Note on this clonotype: The junction shows a germline mismatch at one end, possibly a read error. The V and J genes are TRBV2 and TRBJ1-2; 7 bases map to TRBD1. The length of the CDR3 is 12 residues. The germline gives CDR1 SNHLY, CDR2 FYNNEI. CDR3 sequence (DNA): TGTGCCAGCACGGGTAGACCCCGGGACAGCCGCTTC. Translating gives CASTGRPRDSRF.

Ten or more counts support this clonotype. The V and J genes are TRBV12-3 or TRBV12-4 and TRBJ1-5, with 7 bases fitting TRBD1. This CDR3 comprises 14 residues. The V gene end was trimmed by 6 bases and the J gene end by 6 bases; junction bases not matched to a gene: 8. The CDR3 loop reads CASRSTGVGQPQHF. CDR3 nucleotides: TGTGCCAGCAGGTCCACAGGGGTTGGTCAGCCCCAGCATTTT.

J is TRBJ1-2 and V is TRBV24-1; the match to TRBD1 covers 8 bases. The germline gives CDR1 KGHDR, CDR2 SFDVKD. This CDR3 contains 12 residues. Trimming at V came to 7 bases and at J to 6 bases, leaving 3 bases not matched to a gene. In nucleotides, the CDR3 is TGTGCCACCAGGGGACAGGCAGATGGCTACACCTTC. Protein product: CATRGQADGYTF.

The gene calls are TRBV6-5 and TRBJ1-4, with TRBD1 as a possible D gene (6 bases). V lost 8 bases and J lost 7, with 14 bases in between. The CDR3 contains 13 residues. In germline, CDR1 is MNHEY, CDR2 SVGAGI. CDR3 sequence (DNA): TGTGCCAGCGCGACAGGATATGCTGAAAAACTGTTTTTT. This codes for CASATGYAEKLFF.

The V gene is TRBV2, the J gene TRBJ2-3; D is unresolved. Germline CDR1 and CDR2: SNHLY and FYNNEI. V gave up 8 bases and J gave up 0 bases, with 21 bases separating them. The CDR3 consists of 17 residues. The DNA for the CDR3 is TGTGCCAGCCCATTCACGACTTCTCTAACTAGCACAGATACGCAGTATTTT. Protein sequence: CASPFTTSLTSTDTQYF. The complete variable domain, with remaining parts taken from reference TRBV2 and TRBJ2-3, reads EPEVTQTPSHQVTQMGQEVILRCVPISNHLYFYWYRQILGQKVEFLVSFYNNEISEKSEIFDDQFSVERPDGSNFTLKIRSTKLEDSAMYFCASPFTTSLTSTDTQYFGPGTRLTVL.

The rearrangement uses TRBV5-5 and TRBJ2-5; 10 bases fit TRBD1. This CDR3 contains 15 residues. Germline loops: CDR1 SGHKS, CDR2 YYEKEE (reference sequence). V gave up 5 bases and J gave up 5 bases; unmatched junction bases: 9. CDR3 DNA: TGTGCCAGCAGATCCTTGACAGGGGGCATGGAGACCCAGTACTTC. Protein product: CASRSLTGGMETQYF.

The chain couples TRBV6-2 or TRBV6-3 to TRBJ1-5; 9 bases align to TRBD1. Unmatched junction bases numbered 4, after V lost 9 bases and J lost 1 base. The germline gives CDR1 MNHEY, CDR2 SVGEGT. The CDR3 contains 14 residues. CDR3 nucleotides: TGTGCCAGTAACAGGGGGCAGAGCAATCAGCCCCAGCATTTT. This encodes CASNRGQSNQPQHF.

The chain carries TRBV29-1 and TRBJ2-7, with 9 bases identical to TRBD1. Germline values: CDR1 SQVTM, CDR2 ANQGSEA. There are 12 residues in the CDR3. V was clipped by 4 bases and J by 6 bases; unmatched bases: 4. In nucleotides, the CDR3 is TGCAGCGTTGCGGACAGGGGCCGCGAGCAGTACGTC. Its protein product is CSVADRGREQYV.

This chain uses TRBV9 with TRBJ2-2, with D unclear. Trimming removed 0 bases from V and 0 bases from J, with 6 bases in between. Looked up from germline, CDR1 is SGDLS and CDR2 is YYNGEE. This CDR3 is 15 amino acids long. In nucleotides, the CDR3 is TGTGCCAGCAGCGTAGAAAGCGCGAACACCGGGGAGCTGTTTTTT. This encodes CASSVESANTGELFF.

The rearrangement joins TRBV19 to TRBJ2-7; 8 bases are shared with TRBD1. Germline V gene data show CDR1 as LNHDA and CDR2 as SQIVND (reference sequence). With 5 bases clipped from V and 5 bases from J, the junction kept 5 bases outside the gene matches. The CDR3 consists of 13 residues. This CDR3 is CASSPQGADEQYF. The CDR3 DNA reads TGTGCCAGTAGTCCTCAGGGGGCGGACGAGCAGTACTTC.

The rearrangement joins TRBV14 to TRBJ2-1; 12 nucleotides agree with TRBD1. Germline V gene sequence: CDR1 SGHDN, CDR2 FVKESK. This CDR3 has 17 residues. The trim removed 2 bases at V and 6 bases at J, leaving 8 bases unmatched. In DNA form, the CDR3 reads TGTGCCAGCAGCCAACCTCGGGGGACAGGGGGCCTCAATGAGCAGTTCTTC. This gives the protein CASSQPRGTGGLNEQFF. The complete variable domain, with remaining parts taken from reference TRBV14 and TRBJ2-1, reads EAGVTQFPSHSVIEKGQTVTLRCDPISGHDNLYWYRRVMGKEIKFLLHFVKESKQDESGMPNNRFLAERTGGTYSTLKVQPAELEDSGVYFCASSQPRGTGGLNEQFFGPGTRLTVL.

In its sample, this clonotype was seen a few times. The chain joins TRBV19 to TRBJ2-2, with unresolved D. Germline CDR1 is LNHDA and CDR2 is SQIVND (reference sequence). This CDR3 comprises 15 residues. The V end was cut by 3 bases, the J end by 3 bases, with 11 bases between. The CDR3 protein is CASSMSGSDTGELFF. CDR3 in DNA: TGTGCCAGTAGTATGTCAGGTTCCGACACCGGGGAGCTGTTTTTT.

V gene TRBV6-2 or TRBV6-3 combines with J gene TRBJ2-7; TRBD1 aligns across 8 bases. Germline V gene sequence: CDR1 MNHEY, CDR2 SVGEGT. J was trimmed by 0 bases and V by 4 bases; bases with no gene match: 14. The CDR3 loop spans 18 amino acids. CDR3 coding DNA: TGTGCCAGCAGTTTCGACAGGGGCCAAACGTCCAGCTCCTACGAGCAGTACGTC. It translates to CASSFDRGQTSSSYEQYV.